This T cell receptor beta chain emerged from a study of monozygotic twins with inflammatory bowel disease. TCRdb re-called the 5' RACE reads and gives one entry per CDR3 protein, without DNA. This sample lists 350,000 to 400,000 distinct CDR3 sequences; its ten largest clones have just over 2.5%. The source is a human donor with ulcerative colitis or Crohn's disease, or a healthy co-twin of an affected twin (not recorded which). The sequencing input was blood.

CDR3: CASSLAWTGGNTIYF. The chain couples TRBV12-3 or TRBV12-4 to TRBJ1-3; TCRdb reports TRBD1, a call that lacks DNA to check it against. CDR3 length equals 15 residues.